The 23 T cell receptor beta chains in this list originate from one sample, sequenced in a study of CD8 T cells in ankylosing spondylitis. Study-level findings and limits: One TCR beta motif, made up of about 8 highly homologous variants, appeared characteristic of ankylosing spondylitis blood.

These TCRs are of unknown antigen specificity. TCRdb called the 5' RACE reads again in MiXCR, with one record for every CDR3 protein. The table has more than 400,000 distinct CDR3 sequences, roughly 5.2% seen once; the top ten hold roughly 3.5%. The material sequenced was blood, either unsorted or a sorted T cell fraction (not recorded which). Receptors were obtained from a male donor with ankylosing spondylitis.

This clonotype appeared many times. The chain links TRBV20-1 to TRBJ1-1, with TRBD1 as a possible D gene (5 bases). Germline loops: CDR1 DFQATT, CDR2 SNEGSKA (reference sequence). V was clipped by 3 bases and J by 7 bases, with 15 bases between them. The CDR3 sequence is 13 residues long. The CDR3 is CSARGLGSGEAFF. In DNA form, the CDR3 reads TGCAGTGCTAGGGGACTGGGCTCGGGTGAAGCTTTCTTT.

The sample holds many counts of this clonotype. The chain couples TRBV20-1 to TRBJ2-3; TRBD1 or TRBD2 may be the D gene (5 bases each). V lost 6 bases, J lost 2 bases, and 12 bases lay in between. This CDR3 is 13 amino acids long. Germline V gives CDR1 DFQATT, CDR2 SNEGSKA (reference sequence). This CDR3 reads CSAPGRPTDTQYF. CDR3 nucleotide sequence: TGCAGTGCACCGGGGCGCCCCACAGATACGCAGTATTTT.

This clonotype showed up many times. This sequence joins TRBV6-5 and TRBJ1-2; D not resolved. V gave up 4 bases and J gave up 11 bases, with 14 bases separating them. Germline lookup yields CDR1 MNHEY and CDR2 SVGAGI. CDR3 length: 12 amino acids. The CDR3 sequence is CASSSSRAGYTF. The CDR3 nucleotides are TGTGCCAGCAGTTCTTCTAGAGCGGGGTACACCTTC.

This clonotype was observed many times. The chain carries TRBV2 and TRBJ1-5; D might be TRBD1 (6 bases). The germline V gene encodes CDR1 SNHLY and CDR2 FYNNEI. The CDR3 extends over 12 amino acids. V shed 7 bases and J shed 6 bases, with 10 bases lying between them. CDR3 bases: TGTGCCAGCAACAGGGTGGGTCAGCCCCAGCATTTT. Protein product: CASNRVGQPQHF.

This clonotype was picked up many times. The gene calls are TRBV7-2 and TRBJ1-2, with D unclear. The germline V gene has CDR1 SGHTA and CDR2 FQGNSA. The CDR3 covers 15 residues. Trimming left V 7 bases short and J 1 base short, with 16 bases between. The DNA for the CDR3 is TGTGCCAGCAACCTGGGAGTGGGTCTTAACTATGGCTACACCTTC. This gives the protein CASNLGVGLNYGYTF.

This clonotype was detected ten times or more. The chain recombines TRBV7-9 with TRBJ1-4; D may be TRBD1 (6 bases). This CDR3 is 15 amino acids long. Per the germline V gene, CDR1 is SEHNR and CDR2 is FQNEAQ (reference sequence). Trimming took off 5 bases at V and 3 bases at J, with 13 bases between the two ends. CDR3 region: CASSPPWTANEKLFF. CDR3 DNA: TGTGCCAGCAGCCCACCGTGGACAGCTAATGAAAAACTGTTTTTT. Looking up the rest from reference TRBV7-9 and TRBJ1-4 gives the full variable domain: DTGVSQNPRHKITKRGQNVTFRCDPISEHNRLYWYRQTLGQGPEFLTYFQNEAQLEKSRLLSDRFSAERPKGSFSTLEIQRTEQGDSAMYLCASSPPWTANEKLFFGSGTQLSVL.

In its sample, this clonotype was seen many times. V and J are TRBV20-1 and TRBJ2-5; no definite D call. The CDR3 extends over 14 amino acids. Trimming cost V 6 bases and J 5 bases, with 19 bases left between them. The germline V gene has CDR1 DFQATT and CDR2 SNEGSKA (reference sequence). This chain's CDR3 is CSAGRTFLRETQYF. The CDR3 region has the DNA TGCAGTGCCGGACGGACGTTCTTGAGGGAGACCCAGTACTTC.

Ten or more counts support this clonotype. The V call is TRBV11-1, the J call TRBJ1-3; D possibly corresponds to TRBD1 (6 bases). Germline V gives CDR1 SGHAT, CDR2 FQDESV (reference sequence). Trimming removed 3 bases from V and 0 bases from J, with 18 bases in between. This CDR3 has 18 residues. Here the CDR3 DNA reads TGTGCCAGCAGCTTTCAAGCGGAAAGGGGGATCTCTGGAAACACCATATATTTT. This translates into CASSFQAERGISGNTIYF.

The V call is TRBV15, the J call TRBJ2-1; TRBD2 matches at 9 bases. Germline lookup yields CDR1 LNHNV and CDR2 YYDKDF (reference sequence). CDR3 length equals 15 residues. J gave up 7 bases and V 6 bases, and 10 bases lay outside the gene matches. This CDR3 is CATRARGGATNEQFF. CDR3 nucleotide sequence: TGTGCCACCAGGGCGCGCGGGGGGGCCACGAATGAGCAGTTCTTC.

This clonotype was seen repeatedly, ten times or more. The CDR3 spells CASGLGLAGVDGELFF. CDR3 DNA: TGTGCTAGTGGTTTGGGACTAGCGGGAGTGGACGGGGAGCTGTTTTTT. This rearrangement joins TRBV12-5 to TRBJ2-2; TRBD2 aligns across 12 bases. V trimming: 1 base; J trimming: 7 bases; junction bases outside the gene matches: 4. The CDR3 is made up of 16 amino acids. Germline-derived CDR1 and CDR2 are LGHNT and FRNRAP.

This clonotype was seen only a few times. Written as DNA, the CDR3 is TGTGCCAGCAGCGTAAGACCTACTAGTTCTGGGGCCAACGTCCTGACTTTC. Protein product: CASSVRPTSSGANVLTF. This chain uses TRBV9 with TRBJ2-6, with a tentative D call TRBD2 (5 bases). Germline assignment: CDR1 SGDLS and CDR2 YYNGEE. The CDR3 contains 17 residues. The V end was cut by 1 base, the J end by 1 base, with 12 bases between.

This clonotype was observed at least ten times. The chain joins TRBV5-6 to TRBJ2-3; TRBD1 agrees at 9 bases. V was clipped by 3 bases and J by 4 bases; unmatched bases: 9. This CDR3 has 16 residues. Germline CDR1 and CDR2: SGHDT and YYEEEE. The CDR3 nucleotides are TGTGCCAGCAGCTCGGCGTGGGGACAGGGCGCAGATACGCAGTATTTT. Translated, it gives CASSSAWGQGADTQYF.

Ten or more counts support this clonotype. The V and J genes are TRBV6-1 and TRBJ2-3, with D uncertain. The CDR3 has 14 residues. With 6 bases removed from V and 6 bases from J, the gap between germline ends came to 16 bases. Per the germline V gene, CDR1 is MNHNS and CDR2 is SASEGT. CDR3 sequence: CASRKKGPTDTQYF. CDR3 coding DNA: TGTGCCAGCAGGAAGAAGGGTCCAACCGATACGCAGTATTTT.

This clonotype has a count of ten or more. V gene TRBV11-1 combines with J gene TRBJ2-3, with D uncertain. The germline V gene has CDR1 SGHAT and CDR2 FQDESV (reference sequence). Trimming stripped 3 bases from V and 2 bases from J, with 9 bases between. This CDR3 has 14 residues. CDR3 bases: TGTGCCAGCAGCTTTCTGAGGTACACAGATACGCAGTATTTT. Translated, it gives CASSFLRYTDTQYF. The full variable domain, with the rest looked up from reference TRBV11-1 and TRBJ2-3, is EAEVAQSPRYKITEKSQAVAFWCDPISGHATLYWYRQILGQGPELLVQFQDESVVDDSQLPKDRFSAERLKGVDSTLKIQPAELGDSAMYLCASSFLRYTDTQYFGPGTRLTVL.

This clonotype was seen repeatedly, ten times or more. V usage is TRBV4-2 and J usage is TRBJ2-7; D is possibly TRBD1 (5 bases). There are 14 residues in the CDR3. Per the germline V gene, CDR1 is LGHNA and CDR2 is YNFKEQ. V was pared by 1 base and J by 4 bases, with 11 bases between. The CDR3, as DNA: TGTGCCAGCAGCCAAGCGCAGGGTAGGTACGAGCAGTACTTC. Amino acid sequence: CASSQAQGRYEQYF.

This clonotype was seen repeatedly, ten times or more. V is TRBV20-1 and J is TRBJ1-5, with 12 bases matching TRBD1. The CDR3 is 13 amino acids. J was trimmed by 7 bases and V by 6 bases; bases with no gene match: 4. Germline CDR1 reads DFQATT; CDR2 reads SNEGSKA (reference sequence). CDR3 amino acids: CSAGTGGRQPQHF. The CDR3 nucleotides are TGCAGTGCGGGGACAGGGGGCCGGCAGCCCCAGCATTTT.

This clonotype was seen ten or more times. The chain combines TRBV10-1 with TRBJ2-3; D possibly corresponds to TRBD2 (6 bases). Germline CDR1 and CDR2: WNHNN and SYGVQD (reference sequence). V was shortened by 4 bases and J by 4 bases, with 9 bases between the two germline ends. The CDR3 totals 13 residues. The CDR3 DNA is TGCGCCAGCAGTGCCGGGGGAGCAGATACGCAGTATTTT. Translating gives CASSAGGADTQYF.

This clonotype was picked up many times. The J gene is TRBJ2-1, the V gene TRBV7-2; D remains unclear. This CDR3 region has 14 residues. Per germline, CDR1 SGHTA and CDR2 FQGNSA. V was cut by 5 bases and J by 9 bases, with 17 bases left in between. CDR3 coding DNA: TGTGCCAGCAGCATAATTTACCCTCGTGGTGAGCAGTTCTTC. Translating it yields CASSIIYPRGEQFF.

This clonotype has a count of ten or more. This chain joins TRBV21-1 and TRBJ2-4; no DNA check was done on the table's D call, TRBD2. TRBV21-1 corresponds to a pseudogene. This CDR3 contains 13 residues. This chain's CDR3 is CASPTRGKNIQYF. The CDR3 nucleotides read TGTGCCAGTCCGACTAGGGGAAAAAACATTCAGTACTTC.

This clonotype was counted at least ten times. V usage is TRBV12-3 or TRBV12-4 and J usage is TRBJ1-3; weak D call: TRBD1 (5 bases). Trimming took 3 bases from V and 0 from J, leaving 15 bases between them. The CDR3 length is 17 residues. The CDR3 DNA reads as TGTGCCAGCAGTTTTAGCGCGGGGCCCAGCTCTGGAAACACCATATATTTT. Protein: CASSFSAGPSSGNTIYF.

CDR3 DNA: TGTGCCAGCAGCCTGACCGGGACAGGGGACAATGAGCAGTTCTTC. Its translation: CASSLTGTGDNEQFF. The chain links TRBV7-8 to TRBJ2-1; the match to TRBD1 covers 10 bases. After removal of 5 bases from V and 5 bases from J, the junction contained 6 bases not matched to a gene. CDR3 length: 15 amino acids. The V gene's germline CDR1 is SGHVS and CDR2 FQNEAQ.

This clonotype came up many times. The chain uses TRBV29-1 and TRBJ2-7, with 9 positions matching TRBD1. J was trimmed by 3 bases and V by 6 bases; bases with no gene match: 3. The CDR3 spans 12 residues. The germline V gene has CDR1 SQVTM and CDR2 ANQGSEA. The CDR3 DNA is TGCAGCGTAGGACAGGGGATCTACGAGCAGTACTTC. Its protein is CSVGQGIYEQYF.

As to this clonotype: A much more abundant neighbour one base away suggests this may be a read error. The V gene is TRBV10-3, the J gene TRBJ2-1, with 8 bases aligning to TRBD2. Germline-derived CDR1 and CDR2 are ENHRY and SYGVKD. Germline trimming cut 7 bases from V and 6 bases from J; bases unmatched to any gene: 5. The CDR3 sequence is 13 residues long. CDR3 amino acids: CAIKLAGANEQFF. For the CDR3, the DNA is TGTGCCATCAAGCTAGCGGGCGCCAATGAGCAGTTCTTC.